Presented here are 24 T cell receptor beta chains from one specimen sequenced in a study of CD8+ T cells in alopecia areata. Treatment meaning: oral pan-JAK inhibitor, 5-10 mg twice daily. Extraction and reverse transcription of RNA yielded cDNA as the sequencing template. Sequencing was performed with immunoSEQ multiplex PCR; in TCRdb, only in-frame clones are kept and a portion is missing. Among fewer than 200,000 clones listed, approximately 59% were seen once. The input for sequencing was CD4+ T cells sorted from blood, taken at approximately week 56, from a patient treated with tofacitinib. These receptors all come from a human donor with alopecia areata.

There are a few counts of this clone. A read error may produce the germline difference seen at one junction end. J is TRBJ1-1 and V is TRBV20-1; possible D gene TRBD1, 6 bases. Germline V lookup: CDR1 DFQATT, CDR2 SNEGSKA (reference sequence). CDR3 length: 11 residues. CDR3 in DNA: TGCAGTGCAGATCGGGGGGCTGAGGCTTTCTTT. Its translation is CSADRGAEAFF.

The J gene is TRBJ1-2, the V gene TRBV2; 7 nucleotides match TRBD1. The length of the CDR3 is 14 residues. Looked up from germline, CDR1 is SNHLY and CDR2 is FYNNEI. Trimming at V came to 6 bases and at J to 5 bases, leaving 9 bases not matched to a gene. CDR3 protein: CASRPYSGQYGYTF. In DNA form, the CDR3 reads TGTGCCAGCAGGCCTTACTCGGGACAGTATGGCTACACCTTC.

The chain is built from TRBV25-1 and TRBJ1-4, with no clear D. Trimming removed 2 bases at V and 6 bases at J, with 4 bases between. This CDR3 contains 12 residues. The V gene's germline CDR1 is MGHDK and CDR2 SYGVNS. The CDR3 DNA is TGTGCCAGCAGTGAAATCGATGAAAAACTGTTTTTT. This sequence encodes CASSEIDEKLFF.

The CDR3: CASSPLRENTEAFF. As DNA, the CDR3 is TGTGCCAGCAGTCCCCTGCGGGAGAACACTGAAGCTTTCTTT. V gene TRBV6-5 combines with J gene TRBJ1-1; unclear D gene. V lost 5 bases to trimming and J lost 1 base, with 11 bases between them. Looked up from germline, CDR1 is MNHEY and CDR2 is SVGAGI. This CDR3 is built from 14 residues.

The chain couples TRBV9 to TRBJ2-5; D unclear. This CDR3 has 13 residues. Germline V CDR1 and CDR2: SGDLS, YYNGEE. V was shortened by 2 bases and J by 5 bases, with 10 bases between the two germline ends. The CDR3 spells CASSVQLGETQYF. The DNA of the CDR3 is TGTGCCAGCAGCGTTCAGCTTGGCGAGACCCAGTACTTC.

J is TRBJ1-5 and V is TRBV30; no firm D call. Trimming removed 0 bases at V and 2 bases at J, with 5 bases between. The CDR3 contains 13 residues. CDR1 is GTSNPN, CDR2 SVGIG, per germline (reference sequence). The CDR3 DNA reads TGTGCCTGGAGTGTAGGGCGCAATCAGCCCCAGCATTTT. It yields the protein CAWSVGRNQPQHF.

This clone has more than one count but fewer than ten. The CDR3, as DNA: TGTGCCAGCAGCTTATTGGGGACAGGGAAGAGTAATTCACCCCTCCACTTT. As protein: CASSLLGTGKSNSPLHF. The chain combines TRBV7-9 with TRBJ1-6; 9 positions match TRBD1. V lost 2 bases, J lost 6 bases, and 8 bases stayed unmatched. CDR3 length equals 17 residues. The germline gives CDR1 SEHNR, CDR2 FQNEAQ (reference sequence).

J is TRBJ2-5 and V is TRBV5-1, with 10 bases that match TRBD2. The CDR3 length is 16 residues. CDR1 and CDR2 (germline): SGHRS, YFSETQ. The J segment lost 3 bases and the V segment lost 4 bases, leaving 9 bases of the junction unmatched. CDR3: CASSVGALAGEETQYF. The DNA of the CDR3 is TGCGCCAGCAGCGTAGGCGCCCTAGCGGGGGAAGAGACCCAGTACTTC.

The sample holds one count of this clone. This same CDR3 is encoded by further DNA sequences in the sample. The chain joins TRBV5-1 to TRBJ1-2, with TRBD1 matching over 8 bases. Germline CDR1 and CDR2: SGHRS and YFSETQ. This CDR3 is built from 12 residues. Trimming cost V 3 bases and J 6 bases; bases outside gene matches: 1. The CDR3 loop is CASSSQGDGYTF. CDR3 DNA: TGCGCCAGCAGCTCACAGGGGGATGGCTACACCTTC.

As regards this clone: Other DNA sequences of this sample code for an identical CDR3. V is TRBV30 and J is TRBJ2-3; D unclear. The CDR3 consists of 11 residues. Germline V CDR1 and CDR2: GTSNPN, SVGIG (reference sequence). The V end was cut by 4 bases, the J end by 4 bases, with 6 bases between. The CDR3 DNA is TGTGCCTGGACTTCATCAGATACGCAGTATTTT. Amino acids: CAWTSSDTQYF.

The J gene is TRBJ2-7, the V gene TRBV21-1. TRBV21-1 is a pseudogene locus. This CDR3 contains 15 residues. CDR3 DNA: TGTGCCAGCAGCACCGTACGAAGGCAGCTCTACGAGCAGTACTTC. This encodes CASSTVRRQLYEQYF.

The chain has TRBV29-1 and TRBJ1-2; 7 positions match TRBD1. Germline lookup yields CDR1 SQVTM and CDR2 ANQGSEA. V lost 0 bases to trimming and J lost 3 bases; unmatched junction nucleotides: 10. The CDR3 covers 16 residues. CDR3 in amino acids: CSVEEGGGAVYYGYTF. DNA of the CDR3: TGCAGCGTTGAAGAGGGAGGGGGCGCGGTATACTATGGCTACACCTTC.

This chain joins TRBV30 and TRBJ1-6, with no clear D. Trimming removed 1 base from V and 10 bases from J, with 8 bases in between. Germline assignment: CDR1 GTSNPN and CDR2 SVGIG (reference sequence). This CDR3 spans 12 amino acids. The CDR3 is CAWSGTKSPLHF. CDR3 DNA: TGTGCCTGGAGTGGGACTAAATCACCCCTCCACTTT.

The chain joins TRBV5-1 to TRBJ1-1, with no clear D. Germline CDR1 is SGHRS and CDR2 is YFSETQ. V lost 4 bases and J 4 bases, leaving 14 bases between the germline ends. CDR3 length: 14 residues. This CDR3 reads CASSAASIATEAFF. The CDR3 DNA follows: TGCGCCAGCAGCGCCGCCAGCATAGCCACTGAAGCTTTCTTT.

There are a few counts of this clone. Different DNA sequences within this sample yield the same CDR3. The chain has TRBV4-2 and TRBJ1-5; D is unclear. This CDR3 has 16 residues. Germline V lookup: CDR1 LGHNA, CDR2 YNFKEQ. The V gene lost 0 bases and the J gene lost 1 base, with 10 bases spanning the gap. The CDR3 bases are TGTGCCAGCAGCCAAGATAGTGCAAGGAGCAATCAGCCCCAGCATTTT. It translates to CASSQDSARSNQPQHF.

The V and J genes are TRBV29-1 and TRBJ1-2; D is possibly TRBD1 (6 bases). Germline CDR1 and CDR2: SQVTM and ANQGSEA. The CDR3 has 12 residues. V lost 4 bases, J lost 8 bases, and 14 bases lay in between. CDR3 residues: CSVAITGFGYTF. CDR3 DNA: TGCAGCGTTGCGATTACAGGGTTCGGCTACACCTTC.

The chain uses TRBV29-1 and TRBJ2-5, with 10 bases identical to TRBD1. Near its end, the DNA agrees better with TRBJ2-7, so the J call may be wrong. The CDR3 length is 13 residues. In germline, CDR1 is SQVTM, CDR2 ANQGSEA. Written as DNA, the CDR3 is TGCAGCGTTGGGGACAGGGGTACCTACGAGCAGTACTTC. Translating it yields CSVGDRGTYEQYF.

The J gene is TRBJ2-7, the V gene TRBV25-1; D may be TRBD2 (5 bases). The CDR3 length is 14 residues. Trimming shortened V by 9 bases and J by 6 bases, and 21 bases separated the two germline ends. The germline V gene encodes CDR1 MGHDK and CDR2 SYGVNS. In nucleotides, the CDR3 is TGTGCCAGTCCCTGGAGCCAGGAGGTTGGCGAGCAGTACTTC. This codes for CASPWSQEVGEQYF.

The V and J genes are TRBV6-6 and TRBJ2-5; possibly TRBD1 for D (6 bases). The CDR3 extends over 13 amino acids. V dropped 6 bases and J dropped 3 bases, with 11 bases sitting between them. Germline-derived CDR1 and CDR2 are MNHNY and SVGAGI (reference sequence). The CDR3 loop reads CASSSRDKETQYF. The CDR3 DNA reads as TGTGCCAGCAGCTCCCGGGACAAAGAGACCCAGTACTTC.

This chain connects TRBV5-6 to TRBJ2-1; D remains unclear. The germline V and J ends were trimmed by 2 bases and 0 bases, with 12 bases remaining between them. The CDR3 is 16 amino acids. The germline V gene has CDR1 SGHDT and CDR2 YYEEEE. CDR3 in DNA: TGTGCCAGCAGCTTCAAATCCCCGGTCTCCTACAATGAGCAGTTCTTC. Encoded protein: CASSFKSPVSYNEQFF.

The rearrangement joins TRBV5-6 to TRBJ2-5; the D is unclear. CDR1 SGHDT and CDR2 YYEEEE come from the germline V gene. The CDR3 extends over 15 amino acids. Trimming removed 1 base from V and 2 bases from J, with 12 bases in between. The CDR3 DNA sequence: TGTGCCAGCAGCTTGAAAGGGCTATTGCAAGAGACCCAGTACTTC. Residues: CASSLKGLLQETQYF.

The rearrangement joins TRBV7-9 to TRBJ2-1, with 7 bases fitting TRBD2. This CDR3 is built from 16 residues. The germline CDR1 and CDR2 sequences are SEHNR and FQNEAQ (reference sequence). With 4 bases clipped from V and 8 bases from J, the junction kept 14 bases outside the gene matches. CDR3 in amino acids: CASSSGLMIRRDEQFF. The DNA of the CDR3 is TGTGCCAGCAGCTCGGGACTAATGATACGCCGCGATGAGCAGTTCTTC.

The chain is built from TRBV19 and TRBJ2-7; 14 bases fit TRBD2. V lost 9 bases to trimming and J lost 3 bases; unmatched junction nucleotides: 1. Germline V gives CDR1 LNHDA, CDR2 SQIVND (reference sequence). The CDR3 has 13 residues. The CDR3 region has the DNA TGTGCCAGAGGGACTAGCGGGAGCTACGAGCAGTACTTC. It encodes CARGTSGSYEQYF.

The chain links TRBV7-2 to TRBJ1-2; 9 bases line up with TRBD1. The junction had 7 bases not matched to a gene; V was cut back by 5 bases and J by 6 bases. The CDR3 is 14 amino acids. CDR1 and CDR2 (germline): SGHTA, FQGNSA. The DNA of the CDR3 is TGTGCCAGCAGCCCGGGACAGGGCGGAAATGGCTACACCTTC. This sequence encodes CASSPGQGGNGYTF.